This T cell receptor (beta chain) was sequenced in a study of blood T cells in healthy people across ages. Notes on this clonotype: Its matching antigen is unknown.

Notes on the study in general: Observed TCR beta diversity showed a strong correlation with the percentage of naive T cells as measured by flow cytometry. TCR beta diversity, measured per million T cells, fell in a roughly linear way with age.

Germline V gene sequence: CDR1 SNHLY, CDR2 FYNNEI. V was trimmed by 5 bases and J by 7 bases, leaving 17 bases between them. CDR3 size: 14 residues. Alongside a J-beta primer mix, a sample-barcoded 5' primer served in a second PCR lasting roughly 6 to 11 cycles. CDR3-containing paired-end reads numbering at least 2.5 million came from each sample. TCRdb passed the 5' RACE reads through MiXCR, listing each CDR3 protein once. The sample holds roughly 730,000 distinct CDR3 sequences, about 56% seen once. The chain carries TRBV2 and TRBJ1-2, with TRBD1 as a possible D gene (5 bases). What was sequenced was blood. This clonotype originated in a man aged 40-49 years in good health. In nucleotides, the CDR3 is TGTGCCAGCAGTCTGCGGGACCGCTTTTCTGGCTACACCTTC. Translated: CASSLRDRFSGYTF.